Given below is one T cell receptor beta chain in context. What it binds is unknown. The data were taken from a study of cytomegalovirus exposure and HLA in healthy donors. Regarding the study as a whole: Accurate predictions that matched the HLA-A and HLA-B alleles of most subjects were reportedly made from TCR beta sequences.

The PCR made use of 60 Vbeta and 13 Jbeta primers. TCRdb's copy holds only in-frame clones and misses some; the assay was immunoSEQ multiplex PCR. The sample records 100,000 to 150,000 clones, about 76% being singletons. Trimming shortened V by 6 bases and J by 4 bases, and 13 bases separated the two germline ends. The CDR3 extends over 14 amino acids. Germline values: CDR1 SNHLY, CDR2 FYNNEI. The specimen sequenced was PBMCs. V gene TRBV2 combines with J gene TRBJ1-3; D is perhaps TRBD1 (6 bases). The receptor was derived from a woman aged 55-70 years in good health and CMV-seropositive. The CDR3 DNA sequence: TGTGCCAGCAGAAGGGCGGGGGGCGGAAACACCATATATTTT. It is translated as CASRRAGGGNTIYF. The full variable domain, rest sourced from reference TRBV2 and TRBJ1-3, is EPEVTQTPSHQVTQMGQEVILRCVPISNHLYFYWYRQILGQKVEFLVSFYNNEISEKSEIFDDQFSVERPDGSNFTLKIRSTKLEDSAMYFCASRRAGGGNTIYFGEGSWLTVV.